This TCR beta chain was sequenced during a study of blood T cell repertoires in COVID-19. Across the whole study: Acute-phase and convalescent COVID-19 samples originated in the United States, Italy and Spain. T cells, B-cell-depleted T cells, or PBMCs supplied cDNA or gDNA.

This table comes from immunoSEQ multiplex PCR, and its TCRdb copy is limited to in-frame clones, with some not included. There are some 250,000 clones in the sample; roughly 86% occur only once, and roughly 0.8% lies in the top ten. Germline V CDR1 and CDR2: MNHNY, SVGAGI (reference sequence). The V and J ends lost 6 bases and 4 bases respectively, with 8 bases between them. The CDR3 runs 12 residues. This clone has just a few counts. Sequencing used peripheral blood. The receptor comes from a woman in her twenties or thirties with acute or convalescent COVID-19. V and J are TRBV6-6 and TRBJ2-3; D is uncertain. The CDR3 here is CASRNRSDTQYF. CDR3 nucleotide sequence: TGTGCCAGCAGAAACCGGTCAGATACGCAGTATTTT.